The 12 T cell receptor beta chains in this list originate from one sample, sequenced in a study of kidney transplant recipient with SARS-CoV-2 infection. TCRdb called the reads again in MiXCR, with one record for every CDR3 protein. The sample records about 240,000 distinct CDR3 sequences, around 26% being singletons. The sample here was a blood sample, taken at baseline and on approximately day 120 from a kidney transplant recipient. Receptor source: a male patient between 25 and 40 years old who had COVID-19 and was a kidney transplant recipient. The graft donor may have contributed some T cells.

This clonotype has at least ten counts. This chain uses TRBV28 with TRBJ1-5, with TRBD1 matching 11 bases. The germline V gene has CDR1 MDHEN and CDR2 SYDVKM. This CDR3 comprises 15 residues. The V gene end was trimmed by 2 bases and the J gene end by 6 bases; junction bases not matched to a gene: 3. The CDR3 sequence: CASSLVGTGGQPQHF. The CDR3 DNA sequence: TGTGCCAGCAGTTTAGTCGGGACAGGGGGTCAGCCCCAGCATTTT.

As concerns this clonotype: A single base separates this from a much larger clone, so it may be a read error. The chain recombines TRBV4-2 with TRBJ1-1; no definite D call. Germline V gene data show CDR1 as LGHNA and CDR2 as YNFKEQ. The germline V and J ends were trimmed by 1 base and 5 bases, with 5 bases remaining between them. CDR3 length: 12 residues. In DNA, the CDR3 is TGTGCCAGCAGCCAAGCCGATACTGAAGCTTTCTTT. Translating it yields CASSQADTEAFF.

At least ten counts were recorded for this clonotype. The chain recombines TRBV20-1 with TRBJ2-5; D gene uncertain. Germline V gives CDR1 DFQATT, CDR2 SNEGSKA (reference sequence). With 6 bases removed from V and 7 bases from J, the gap between germline ends came to 18 bases. The CDR3 extends over 13 amino acids. CDR3 nucleotide sequence: TGCAGTGCCGTCCCTTCGCAGATGGGGACCCAGTACTTC. Translated: CSAVPSQMGTQYF.

This clonotype was seen at least ten times. The chain links TRBV3-1 to TRBJ2-3; D perhaps matches TRBD1 (7 bases). There are 15 residues in the CDR3. Looked up from germline, CDR1 is LGHDT and CDR2 is YNNKEL (reference sequence). V was pared by 8 bases and J by 3 bases, with 18 bases between. The CDR3 region is CASQRGGTETDTQYF. The CDR3 coding sequence is TGTGCCAGCCAGAGGGGCGGGACAGAGACAGATACGCAGTATTTT.

This clonotype was found many times. The chain uses TRBV10-1 and TRBJ2-1; either TRBD1 or TRBD2 may supply D (5 bases each). CDR1 and CDR2 from the germline V gene are WNHNN and SYGVQD (reference sequence). The length of the CDR3 is 14 residues. V was trimmed by 3 bases and J by 0 bases, leaving 6 bases between them. CDR3 residues: CASSDGGSYNEQFF. CDR3 sequence (DNA): TGCGCCAGCAGTGATGGGGGCTCCTACAATGAGCAGTTCTTC.

The chain joins TRBV24-1 to TRBJ2-2; D call uncertain. Germline assignment: CDR1 KGHDR and CDR2 SFDVKD. The CDR3 is made up of 14 amino acids. Trimming left V 6 bases short and J 3 bases short, with 10 bases between. As DNA, the CDR3 is TGTGCCACCAGTACGGGTAGACACACCGGGGAGCTGTTTTTT. The encoded protein is CATSTGRHTGELFF.

This clonotype was found many times. CDR3: CASSGQFPISIRTEAFF. DNA of the CDR3: TGTGCCAGCAGCGGGCAGTTTCCCATTTCAATTCGCACTGAAGCTTTCTTT. The genes are TRBV3-1 and TRBJ1-1; no clear D gene. The ends were cut back, 5 bases at V and 4 bases at J, with 23 bases in the middle. The CDR3 has 17 amino acids. The germline CDR1 and CDR2 sequences are LGHDT and YNNKEL (reference sequence).

With respect to this clonotype: A much bigger clone sits one base away, suggesting this may be a read error. The chain is built from TRBV5-6 and TRBJ2-7; no clear D. The CDR3 length is 14 residues. Germline lookup yields CDR1 SGHDT and CDR2 YYEEEE. In DNA form, the CDR3 reads TGTGCCAGCAGCTTGTCCAGGACCTCCTACGAGCGGTACTTC. This translates into CASSLSRTSYERYF.

In its sample, this clonotype was seen many times. The chain links TRBV6-6 to TRBJ2-7, with a tentative D call TRBD1 (5 bases). Germline loops: CDR1 MNHNY, CDR2 SVGAGI (reference sequence). The CDR3 is 9 amino acids. V gave up 10 bases and J gave up 5 bases, with 6 bases separating them. The CDR3 DNA reads as TGTGCCACCAGGGACGAGCAGTACTTC. This sequence encodes CATRDEQYF.

This clonotype appeared many times. The CDR3 nucleotides are TGTGCCAGCAGCCCCCGGCTAACCTACAATGAGCAGTTCTTC. The encoded protein is CASSPRLTYNEQFF. This sequence joins TRBV9 and TRBJ2-1; D not certain. Trimming took 4 bases from V and 2 from J, leaving 10 bases between them. This CDR3 has 14 residues. Germline-derived CDR1 and CDR2 are SGDLS and YYNGEE.

This clonotype came up many times. The V call is TRBV6-5, the J call TRBJ2-2, with 7 bases matching TRBD1. CDR3 length: 15 residues. Per germline, CDR1 MNHEY and CDR2 SVGAGI. Germline trimming cut 6 bases from V and 6 bases from J; bases unmatched to any gene: 10. The chain's CDR3 is CASRVSSDRAGELFF. The CDR3 DNA is TGTGCCAGCAGAGTGTCCAGCGACAGGGCCGGGGAGCTGTTTTTT.

In its sample, this clonotype was seen many times. The CDR3 is CASTRGAQGLRSPLHF. DNA of the CDR3: TGTGCCAGCACCCGGGGGGCCCAGGGTTTGCGTTCACCCCTCCACTTT. The chain recombines TRBV12-3 or TRBV12-4 with TRBJ1-6; a weak D match, TRBD1 (6 bases). The CDR3 runs 16 residues. Between the trimmed V and J ends, which lost 7 bases and 9 bases, there was a span of 22 bases.